This T cell receptor (beta chain) originates from a study of human T cells and chemical hapten exposure. TCRdb ran MiXCR on the RACE reads and lists one entry per CDR3 protein. Of approximately 90,000 distinct CDR3 sequences in the sample, around 10% were seen once. This clonotype was seen repeatedly, ten times or more. Time point: patch test 2, 6 weeks after DPC sensitization. Treatment noted: therapeutic diphenylcyclopropenone sensitization with weekly scalp DPC. Material: whole blood, obtained in connection with sensitization to the hapten diphenylcyclopropenone (DPC). The receptor was isolated from a man in his forties with alopecia areata. Some clones in this sample may be carry-over from other donors' samples.

CDR3 DNA: TGCGCCAGCAGCTTGGCCGGGACAGATACGCAGTATTTT. It translates to CASSLAGTDTQYF. The chain joins TRBV5-1 to TRBJ2-3, with unresolved D. The CDR3 sequence is 13 residues long. Trimming took off 0 bases at V and 3 bases at J, with 5 bases between the two ends. CDR1 and CDR2 (germline): SGHRS, YFSETQ.